These 18 T cell receptor beta chains originate from one sample sequenced in a study of blood T cell repertoires in COVID-19. Libraries were prepared by immunoSEQ multiplex PCR; TCRdb keeps only in-frame clonotypes and omits some of them. The repertoire has about 280,000 clones, roughly 90% of them found once; the top ten carry around 1.9%. Specimen: PBMCs or T cells enriched from blood (not recorded which). These receptors all come from a woman aged 55-70 years who had recovered from COVID-19.

The chain has TRBV9 and TRBJ1-5; D might be TRBD1 (5 bases). This CDR3 has 14 amino acids. V was pared by 4 bases and J by 7 bases, with 15 bases between. Germline lookup yields CDR1 SGDLS and CDR2 YYNGEE. As DNA, the CDR3 is TGTGCCAGCAGCCCCGTCGGGGCGGGGCAGCCCCAGCATTTT. Translated: CASSPVGAGQPQHF.

The chain links TRBV6-2 or TRBV6-3 to TRBJ2-6; 7 positions agree with TRBD2. With V trimmed by 0 bases and J by 1 base, 6 bases remained unmatched. The germline gives CDR1 MNHEY, CDR2 SVGEGT. This CDR3 has 18 residues. This CDR3 reads CASSYSGGMRSGANVLTF. CDR3 DNA: TGTGCCAGCAGTTACTCGGGGGGGATGAGGTCTGGGGCCAACGTCCTGACTTTC.

The V call is TRBV20-1, the J call TRBJ1-1, with TRBD1 matching over 8 bases. The CDR3 is 13 residues long. Germline loops: CDR1 DFQATT, CDR2 SNEGSKA (reference sequence). V shed 3 bases, J shed 11 bases, and the junction held 11 bases outside the gene matches. The CDR3 region is CSASLTGDERAFF. The CDR3 DNA is TGCAGTGCTAGTCTGACAGGGGATGAGCGGGCTTTCTTT.

The CDR3 here is CASSHYRDTTGELFF. CDR3 bases: TGTGCCAGCAGCCATTACAGGGATACCACCGGGGAGCTGTTTTTT. This chain connects TRBV3-1 (or the pseudogene TRBV3-2) to TRBJ2-2; TRBD1 might be the D (6 bases). CDR1 is LGHDT, CDR2 YNNKEL, per germline (reference sequence). V was cut by 3 bases and J by 4 bases, with 12 bases left in between. The CDR3 is 15 residues long.

The chain has TRBV5-1 and TRBJ2-1; 9 positions agree with TRBD1. From germline, CDR1 is SGHRS and CDR2 YFSETQ. This CDR3 contains 13 residues. The J segment lost 6 bases and the V segment lost 3 bases, leaving 1 base of the junction unmatched. Written as DNA, the CDR3 is TGCGCCAGCAGCTGGGACAGGGCCAATGAGCAGTTCTTC. It codes for CASSWDRANEQFF.

This clone has more than one count but fewer than ten. The genes are TRBV10-1 and TRBJ2-3, with a possible D match to TRBD1 (7 bases). CDR1 is WNHNN and CDR2 is SYGVQD in the germline V gene (reference sequence). V dropped 4 bases and J dropped 4 bases, with 12 bases sitting between them. CDR3 length: 14 residues. The CDR3 region is CASSGRGRADTQYF. The CDR3 DNA reads as TGCGCCAGCAGTGGGAGGGGGCGCGCAGATACGCAGTATTTT.

This clone was seen once. The CDR3 nucleotides are TGTGCCATCAGTAGCGGAGGGGCCCAAGAGACCCAGTACTTC. This codes for CAISSGGAQETQYF. The V gene is TRBV10-3, the J gene TRBJ2-5; perhaps TRBD2 as D (6 bases). Germline CDR1 reads ENHRY; CDR2 reads SYGVKD. V lost 5 bases and J 1 base, leaving 11 bases between the germline ends. The CDR3 length is 14 residues.

The rearrangement uses TRBV14 and TRBJ1-2; D might be TRBD1 (6 bases). V was trimmed by 4 bases and J by 6 bases, leaving 15 bases between them. The CDR3 spans 14 residues. CDR1 is SGHDN, CDR2 FVKESK, per germline. The CDR3, as DNA: TGTGCCAGCAGCCTAAACTACAGGGCCCATGGCTACACCTTC. It specifies CASSLNYRAHGYTF. Full variable domain (rest looked up from reference TRBV14 and TRBJ1-2): EAGVTQFPSHSVIEKGQTVTLRCDPISGHDNLYWYRRVMGKEIKFLLHFVKESKQDESGMPNNRFLAERTGGTYSTLKVQPAELEDSGVYFCASSLNYRAHGYTFGSGTRLTVV.

The V gene is TRBV18, the J gene TRBJ1-2; D not resolved. Germline V lookup: CDR1 KGHSH, CDR2 LQKENI. V lost 3 bases, J lost 2 bases, and 13 bases lay in between. This CDR3 has 15 residues. The CDR3 DNA reads TGTGCCAGCTCACCGGGGATAGGAGGGAACTATGGCTACACCTTC. Translation gives CASSPGIGGNYGYTF.

V is TRBV3-1 (or the pseudogene TRBV3-2) and J is TRBJ2-2; the match to TRBD1 covers 7 bases. J was trimmed by 5 bases and V by 6 bases; bases with no gene match: 12. CDR1 and CDR2 from the germline V gene are LGHDT and YNNKEL (reference sequence). This CDR3 has 16 amino acids. CDR3 bases: TGTGCCAGCAGGTACACCCGGGACAGTTCGACCGGGGAGCTGTTTTTT. This sequence encodes CASRYTRDSSTGELFF.

The chain joins TRBV5-1 to TRBJ2-1; 8 bases align to TRBD1. Unmatched junction bases numbered 4, after V lost 0 bases and J lost 2 bases. CDR3 length: 16 amino acids. CDR1 and CDR2 from the germline V gene are SGHRS and YFSETQ. The CDR3 spells CASSLVQGATYNEQFF. The CDR3 nucleotides read TGCGCCAGCAGCTTGGTTCAGGGGGCTACCTACAATGAGCAGTTCTTC.

The chain is built from TRBV6-5 and TRBJ2-7; 8 bases agree with TRBD1. V lost 7 bases to trimming and J lost 2 bases; unmatched junction nucleotides: 10. Germline-derived CDR1 and CDR2 are MNHEY and SVGAGI. CDR3 length: 15 residues. In DNA form, the CDR3 reads TGTGCCAGCAACTTTGAGGCAGGGGGCCCCTACGAGCAGTACTTC. This translates into CASNFEAGGPYEQYF.

The V call is TRBV30, the J call TRBJ1-2; 12 bases agree with TRBD1. Germline CDR1 GTSNPN, CDR2 SVGIG (reference sequence). The CDR3 loop spans 13 amino acids. CDR3 amino acids: CAFSPGQGAGYTF. CDR3 sequence (DNA): TGTGCTTTCTCTCCGGGACAGGGGGCTGGCTACACCTTC.

The chain joins TRBV6-5 to TRBJ1-2, with unresolved D. Germline lookup yields CDR1 MNHEY and CDR2 SVGAGI. V shed 8 bases and J shed 0 bases, with 7 bases lying between them. This CDR3 region has 12 residues. For the CDR3, the DNA is TGTGCCAGCGAGGGAGCTAACTATGGCTACACCTTC. Protein product: CASEGANYGYTF.

The genes are TRBV28 and TRBJ1-4; TRBD1 is a possible D gene (5 bases). The CDR3 is made up of 12 amino acids. V lost 7 bases and J 6 bases, leaving 9 bases between the germline ends. Germline loops: CDR1 MDHEN, CDR2 SYDVKM. CDR3 loop: CASTWGDEKLFF. The CDR3 DNA reads as TGTGCCAGCACCTGGGGGGATGAAAAACTGTTTTTT.

The chain combines TRBV11-3 with TRBJ2-1; D gene unclear. The CDR3 is 15 residues long. The V and J ends lost 2 bases and 4 bases respectively, with 12 bases between them. Looked up from germline, CDR1 is SGHNT and CDR2 is YENEEA. In DNA, the CDR3 is TGTGCCAGCAGCTTACATCTTGGCAGATACAATGAGCAGTTCTTC. This encodes CASSLHLGRYNEQFF.

The rearrangement links TRBV28 to TRBJ2-1; possible D gene TRBD2, 5 bases. Germline CDR1 reads MDHEN; CDR2 reads SYDVKM. V lost 6 bases and J 0 bases, leaving 6 bases between the germline ends. The CDR3 covers 13 residues. CDR3 sequence: CASSRDSYNEQFF. The CDR3 DNA is TGTGCCAGCAGCCGGGACTCCTACAATGAGCAGTTCTTC.

CDR3 sequence: CASTLRRLTSGNEQFF. For the CDR3, the DNA is TGTGCCAGCACCCTCCGCCGTCTGACTAGCGGCAATGAGCAGTTCTTC. V usage is TRBV21-1 and J usage is TRBJ2-1; the table's D call of TRBD2 was not tested on the DNA. TRBV21-1 is a known pseudogene. This CDR3 comprises 16 residues.